One sample yielded the 29 T cell receptor beta chains listed below, sequenced in a study of shared T cell receptors in the human thymus. Repertoires were generated with immunoSEQ multiplex PCR, while TCRdb's copy carries only in-frame clones and drops some. The table has 650,000 to 950,000 clones, 80% to 90% seen once. Separately, the same data were catalogued under a study of human thymus T cells.

Sequenced input: thymocytes. The receptors were sampled from a girl under three years old with a congenital heart defect.

The V gene is TRBV5-1, the J gene TRBJ2-3; D call uncertain. This CDR3 spans 12 amino acids. Between the trimmed V and J ends, which lost 3 bases and 11 bases, there was a span of 13 bases. CDR1 SGHRS and CDR2 YFSETQ come from the germline V gene. The CDR3 region is CASSSYVSGQYF. The CDR3 DNA follows: TGCGCCAGCAGCTCCTATGTCTCGGGGCAGTATTTT.

The J gene is TRBJ2-7, the V gene TRBV13; a possible D gene is TRBD1 (5 bases). The germline V gene has CDR1 PRHDT and CDR2 FYEKMQ (reference sequence). The V end lost 2 bases, the J end lost 0 bases, and 20 bases lay between the germline ends. CDR3 length: 18 amino acids. The CDR3 region has the DNA TGTGCCAGCAGCTTAAACTTAAGGGGCCGTAGCTTCTCCTACGAGCAGTACTTC. Translation gives CASSLNLRGRSFSYEQYF.

CDR3 amino acids: CASSHNSRDRGGYEQFF. The CDR3 DNA reads as TGCGCCAGCAGCCACAACAGCCGGGACAGGGGTGGCTATGAGCAGTTCTTC. This chain connects TRBV4-3 to TRBJ2-1, with 10 bases lining up with TRBD1. The germline V gene has CDR1 LGHNA and CDR2 YSLEER. The length of the CDR3 is 17 residues. Trimming removed 3 bases from V and 8 bases from J; junction bases left unmatched: 13.

As regards this clone: Other nucleotide sequences in the sample specify the same CDR3. This chain links TRBV7-2 with TRBJ2-7; D possibly corresponds to TRBD1 (5 bases). Germline V gene data show CDR1 as SGHTA and CDR2 as FQGNSA. The CDR3 is 13 amino acids. V gave up 1 base and J gave up 2 bases, with 6 bases separating them. CDR3 DNA: TGTGCCAGCAGCTTAGGGACAACCTACGAGCAGTACTTC. It codes for CASSLGTTYEQYF.

This chain links TRBV5-6 with TRBJ1-1; TRBD1 aligns across 7 bases. The germline V gene encodes CDR1 SGHDT and CDR2 YYEEEE. V dropped 3 bases and J dropped 4; count of bases not matched to a gene: 21. CDR3 length: 19 residues. The CDR3, as DNA: TGTGCCAGCAGCTCTTCCCTACACGGGACTAGGGGGCCGGGCACTGAAGCTTTCTTT. Protein: CASSSSLHGTRGPGTEAFF.

The chain employs TRBV5-4 and TRBJ1-1, with TRBD1 matching over 9 bases. J lost 0 bases, V lost 4 bases, and 13 bases had no gene match. This CDR3 spans 18 amino acids. The germline gives CDR1 SGHNT, CDR2 YYREEE (reference sequence). The chain's CDR3 is CASSIRTGTGWMNTEAFF. The CDR3, as DNA: TGTGCCAGCAGCATCCGAACCGGGACAGGGTGGATGAACACTGAAGCTTTCTTT.

This clone was seen a few times. The chain has TRBV27 and TRBJ1-5, with TRBD1 identical over 7 bases. The V gene's germline CDR1 is MNHEY and CDR2 SMNVEV (reference sequence). V lost 8 bases to trimming and J lost 0 bases; unmatched junction nucleotides: 7. The CDR3 contains 15 residues. CDR3 coding DNA: TGTGCCAGCCGGACAGGCGTCTATAGCAATCAGCCCCAGCATTTT. It codes for CASRTGVYSNQPQHF.

This clone was seen only once. The V call is TRBV7-2, the J call TRBJ1-2; 8 bases fit TRBD1. J lost 0 bases, V lost 4 bases, and 13 bases had no gene match. This CDR3 has 18 amino acids. Germline lookup yields CDR1 SGHTA and CDR2 FQGNSA. The CDR3 is CASSSDRAPFNPNYGYTF. In DNA form, the CDR3 reads TGTGCCAGCAGCTCGGACAGGGCGCCATTTAACCCTAACTATGGCTACACCTTC.

The chain is built from TRBV7-9 and TRBJ1-2; 7 bases agree with TRBD1. J gave up 6 bases and V 0 bases, and 1 base lay outside the gene matches. Germline CDR1 and CDR2: SEHNR and FQNEAQ (reference sequence). The CDR3 spans 13 residues. CDR3: CASSLADRHGYTF. CDR3 DNA: TGTGCCAGCAGCTTAGCGGACAGGCATGGCTACACCTTC.

This chain links TRBV5-5 with TRBJ1-4, with TRBD1 matching 7 bases. Unmatched junction bases numbered 8, after V lost 4 bases and J lost 8 bases. The CDR3 consists of 14 residues. CDR1 is SGHKS, CDR2 YYEKEE, per germline (reference sequence). DNA of the CDR3: TGTGCCAGCAGCGAGACAGGGATACGGGAAAAACTGTTTTTT. This gives the protein CASSETGIREKLFF.

This clone came up once. The V and J genes are TRBV14 and TRBJ1-1, with 8 bases identical to TRBD1. Germline assignment: CDR1 SGHDN and CDR2 FVKESK. The CDR3 sequence is 21 residues long. The J segment lost 6 bases and the V segment lost 2 bases, leaving 26 bases of the junction unmatched. CDR3 sequence reads: CASSQFSVPRPGTGLPAEAFF. CDR3 in DNA: TGTGCCAGCAGCCAATTTTCCGTCCCCCGTCCCGGGACAGGTCTCCCAGCTGAAGCTTTCTTT. The full variable domain, its missing parts supplied by reference TRBV14 and TRBJ1-1, is EAGVTQFPSHSVIEKGQTVTLRCDPISGHDNLYWYRRVMGKEIKFLLHFVKESKQDESGMPNNRFLAERTGGTYSTLKVQPAELEDSGVYFCASSQFSVPRPGTGLPAEAFFGQGTRLTVV.

V is TRBV4-1 and J is TRBJ2-2; TRBD1 agrees at 8 bases. The germline V gene encodes CDR1 MGHRA and CDR2 YSYEKL. CDR3 length: 17 residues. J gave up 5 bases and V 0 bases, and 8 bases lay outside the gene matches. CDR3 nucleotides: TGCGCCAGCAGCCAAGACCCGACAGGGGCTTGGACCGGGGAGCTGTTTTTT. Its protein product is CASSQDPTGAWTGELFF.

CDR3 protein: CASSSQGFFGYTF. The CDR3 DNA follows: TGTGCCAGCAGCTCACAGGGTTTTTTTGGCTACACCTTC. V usage is TRBV7-9 and J usage is TRBJ1-2; weak D call: TRBD1 (6 bases). V was clipped by 4 bases and J by 7 bases, with 13 bases between them. CDR1 SEHNR and CDR2 FQNEAQ come from the germline V gene (reference sequence). The CDR3 runs to 13 residues. The full variable domain, rest sourced from reference TRBV7-9 and TRBJ1-2, is DTGVSQNPRHKITKRGQNVTFRCDPISEHNRLYWYRQTLGQGPEFLTYFQNEAQLEKSRLLSDRFSAERPKGSFSTLEIQRTEQGDSAMYLCASSSQGFFGYTFGSGTRLTVV.

V usage is TRBV28 and J usage is TRBJ1-6; weak D call: TRBD1 (5 bases). This CDR3 has 17 residues. V dropped 9 bases and J dropped 2 bases, with 20 bases sitting between them. Germline CDR1 MDHEN, CDR2 SYDVKM. Here the CDR3 reads CASTEGDPGPYNSPLHF. The DNA of the CDR3 is TGTGCCAGTACGGAGGGCGACCCGGGACCCTATAATTCACCCCTCCACTTT. Based on the CDR3 plus reference TRBV28 and TRBJ1-6, the full variable domain is DVKVTQSSRYLVKRTGEKVFLECVQDMDHENMFWYRQDPGLGLRLIYFSYDVKMKEKGDIPEGYSVSREKKERFSLILESASTNQTSMYLCASTEGDPGPYNSPLHFGNGTRLTVT.

The CDR3 sequence is CASSEALPGGENTGELFF. CDR3 nucleotides: TGTGCCAGCAGTGAAGCGCTTCCAGGGGGCGAGAACACCGGGGAGCTGTTTTTT. The gene calls are TRBV6-1 and TRBJ2-2; 8 nucleotides line up with TRBD1. CDR3 length: 18 amino acids. CDR1 MNHNS and CDR2 SASEGT come from the germline V gene. The ends lost 0 bases at V and 1 base at J; junction bases unmatched: 7.

V usage is TRBV6-4 and J usage is TRBJ1-2; TRBD1 might be the D (5 bases). The germline CDR1 and CDR2 sequences are MRHNA and SNTAGT. V was pared by 2 bases and J by 8 bases, with 9 bases between. The CDR3 loop spans 12 amino acids. The CDR3 sequence: CASSDRGRGYTF. The CDR3 region has the DNA TGTGCCAGCAGTGACAGGGGTAGGGGCTACACCTTC.

This clone has a handful of counts. The chain combines TRBV20-1 with TRBJ2-7, with a tentative D call TRBD1 (6 bases). The V gene lost 4 bases and the J gene lost 2 bases, with 6 bases spanning the gap. Germline CDR1 is DFQATT and CDR2 is SNEGSKA (reference sequence). The CDR3 is 11 residues long. Here the CDR3 DNA reads TGCAGTGCTACAGGGGCCTACGAGCAGTACTTC. Translated: CSATGAYEQYF.

This clone showed up just a few times. V usage is TRBV4-1 and J usage is TRBJ1-1; 9 positions match TRBD1. The CDR3 runs 16 residues. Germline CDR1 and CDR2: MGHRA and YSYEKL. V shed 5 bases, J shed 5 bases, and the junction held 12 bases outside the gene matches. The CDR3 DNA reads TGCGCCAGCAGCACAACCCAGGGACAGGGCAGTACTGAAGCTTTCTTT. This gives the protein CASSTTQGQGSTEAFF.

The chain is built from TRBV9 and TRBJ2-5; perhaps TRBD2 as D (7 bases). Germline values: CDR1 SGDLS, CDR2 YYNGEE. Trimming took 4 bases from V and 4 from J, leaving 23 bases between them. CDR3 length: 17 amino acids. This chain's CDR3 is CASSPDEGEGQGETQYF. The CDR3 DNA reads TGTGCCAGCAGCCCAGACGAGGGGGAGGGGCAGGGAGAGACCCAGTACTTC.

The rearrangement uses TRBV11-3 and TRBJ2-7, with a weak D call TRBD2 (6 bases). This CDR3 is built from 13 residues. Germline CDR1 SGHNT, CDR2 YENEEA. Trimming took 5 bases from V and 2 from J, leaving 10 bases between them. The CDR3 protein is CASSPGEAYEQYF. CDR3 sequence (DNA): TGTGCCAGCAGCCCCGGGGAGGCCTACGAGCAGTACTTC.

The CDR3 is CASGFPGSYEQYF. The CDR3 region has the DNA TGTGCTAGTGGTTTCCCCGGTTCCTACGAGCAGTACTTC. V usage is TRBV12-5 and J usage is TRBJ2-7; D call uncertain. This CDR3 contains 13 residues. CDR1 LGHNT and CDR2 FRNRAP come from the germline V gene. The V and J ends lost 3 bases and 1 base respectively, with 7 bases between them.

The V call is TRBV6-4, the J call TRBJ2-1; TRBD2 aligns across 8 bases. Germline CDR1 reads MRHNA; CDR2 reads SNTAGT. This CDR3 contains 15 residues. V was pared by 5 bases and J by 4 bases, with 7 bases of the junction left unmatched. The CDR3 DNA sequence: TGTGCCAGCAGTAAAACTAGCGGTGGTTACAATGAGCAGTTCTTC. This gives the protein CASSKTSGGYNEQFF.

The V and J genes are TRBV18 and TRBJ1-2, with 8 bases aligning to TRBD1. CDR1 and CDR2 (germline): KGHSH, LQKENI. The length of the CDR3 is 14 residues. V dropped 4 bases and J dropped 4; count of bases not matched to a gene: 5. The CDR3 reads CASSRGQALYGYTF. The DNA of the CDR3 is TGTGCCAGCTCACGGGGACAGGCCCTCTATGGCTACACCTTC.

The chain combines TRBV27 with TRBJ1-1; 7 bases agree with TRBD1. The germline V gene encodes CDR1 MNHEY and CDR2 SMNVEV (reference sequence). V shed 8 bases, J shed 4 bases, and the junction held 10 bases outside the gene matches. There are 14 residues in the CDR3. The chain's CDR3 is CASREQGTSTEAFF. The DNA of the CDR3 is TGTGCCAGCCGCGAACAGGGGACGAGCACTGAAGCTTTCTTT.

This clone was counted only a few times. V gene TRBV28 combines with J gene TRBJ1-4, with D perhaps TRBD1 (5 bases). The CDR3 consists of 16 residues. V was pared by 2 bases and J by 4 bases, with 14 bases between. Germline V CDR1 and CDR2: MDHEN, SYDVKM. The CDR3 reads CASSLTAGNDNEKLFF. The CDR3 nucleotides are TGTGCCAGCAGTTTAACGGCAGGGAACGATAATGAAAAACTGTTTTTT.

The V call is TRBV7-8, the J call TRBJ2-3; 10 nucleotides match TRBD2. This CDR3 is built from 17 residues. Trimming at V came to 3 bases and at J to 4 bases, leaving 10 bases not matched to a gene. Germline V gene data show CDR1 as SGHVS and CDR2 as FQNEAQ. CDR3 bases: TGTGCCAGCAGCTTTCTAGCGGGGGCCGAGGGAGCAGATACGCAGTATTTT. This sequence encodes CASSFLAGAEGADTQYF.

V usage is TRBV6-1 and J usage is TRBJ2-1, with D perhaps matching TRBD2 (6 bases). The germline V gene encodes CDR1 MNHNS and CDR2 SASEGT. The V gene lost 7 bases and the J gene lost 7 bases, with 17 bases spanning the gap. The CDR3 has 14 amino acids. The CDR3 sequence: CASISGDRDNEQFF. DNA of the CDR3: TGTGCCAGCATATCGGGGGATCGGGATAATGAGCAGTTCTTC.

V usage is TRBV12-5 and J usage is TRBJ2-7, with 8 bases that match TRBD1. Germline trimming cut 9 bases from V and 1 base from J; bases unmatched to any gene: 14. CDR3 length: 16 amino acids. CDR1 and CDR2 (germline): LGHNT, FRNRAP. CDR3 residues: CASANPCRDRSYEQYF. CDR3 bases: TGTGCTAGCGCTAACCCCTGCCGGGACAGGTCCTACGAGCAGTACTTC.

This chain joins TRBV27 and TRBJ2-3, with TRBD2 matching 12 bases. V lost 6 bases and J lost 5; bases outside the gene matches: 3. Per germline, CDR1 MNHEY and CDR2 SMNVEV (reference sequence). The CDR3 consists of 14 residues. The CDR3: CASSSTSGGDTQYF. The CDR3 bases are TGTGCCAGCAGCTCGACTAGCGGGGGAGATACGCAGTATTTT.